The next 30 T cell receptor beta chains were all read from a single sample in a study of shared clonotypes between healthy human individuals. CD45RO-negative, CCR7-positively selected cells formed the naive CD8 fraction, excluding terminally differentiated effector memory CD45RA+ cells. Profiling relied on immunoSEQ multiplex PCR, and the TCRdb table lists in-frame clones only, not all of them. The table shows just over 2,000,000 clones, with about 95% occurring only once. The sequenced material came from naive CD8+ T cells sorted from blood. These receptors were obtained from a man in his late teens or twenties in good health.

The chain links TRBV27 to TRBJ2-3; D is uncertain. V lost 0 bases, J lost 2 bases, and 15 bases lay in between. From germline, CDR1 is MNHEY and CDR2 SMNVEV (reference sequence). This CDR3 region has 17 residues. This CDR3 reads CASSLSRRPPPTDTQYF. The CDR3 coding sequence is TGTGCCAGCAGTTTATCGAGACGACCGCCACCCACAGATACGCAGTATTTT.

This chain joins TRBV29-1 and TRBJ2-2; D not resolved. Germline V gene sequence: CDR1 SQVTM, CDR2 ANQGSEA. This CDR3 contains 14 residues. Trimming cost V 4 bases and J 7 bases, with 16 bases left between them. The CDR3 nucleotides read TGCAGCGTTGGAAACCCTTGGGTGGACGGGGAGCTGTTTTTT. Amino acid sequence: CSVGNPWVDGELFF.

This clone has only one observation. CDR3 region: CASSSTTGGTQPQHF. The CDR3 DNA is TGTGCCAGCAGCTCCACGACGGGGGGGACTCAGCCCCAGCATTTT. The chain carries TRBV7-2 and TRBJ1-5, with D possibly TRBD1 on 5 matching bases. V dropped 4 bases and J dropped 6 bases, with 16 bases sitting between them. The CDR3 runs to 15 residues. Germline V lookup: CDR1 SGHTA, CDR2 FQGNSA.

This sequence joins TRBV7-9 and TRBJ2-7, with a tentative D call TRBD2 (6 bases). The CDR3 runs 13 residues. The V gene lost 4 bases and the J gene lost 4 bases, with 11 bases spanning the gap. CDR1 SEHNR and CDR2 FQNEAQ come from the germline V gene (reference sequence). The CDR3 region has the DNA TGTGCCAGCAGCTCTGGGGGGAATTACGAGCAGTACTTC. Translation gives CASSSGGNYEQYF.

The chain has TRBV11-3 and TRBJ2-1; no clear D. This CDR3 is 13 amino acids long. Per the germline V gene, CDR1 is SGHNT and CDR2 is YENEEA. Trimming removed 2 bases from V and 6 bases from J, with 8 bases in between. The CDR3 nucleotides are TGTGCCAGCAGCTTACCACCCTTCAATGAGCAGTTCTTC. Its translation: CASSLPPFNEQFF.

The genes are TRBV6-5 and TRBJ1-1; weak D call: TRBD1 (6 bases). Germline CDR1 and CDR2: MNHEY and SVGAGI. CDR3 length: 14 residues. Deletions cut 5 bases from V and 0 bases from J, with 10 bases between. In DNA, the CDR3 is TGTGCCAGCAGTCACAGGGATATGAACACTGAAGCTTTCTTT. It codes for CASSHRDMNTEAFF.

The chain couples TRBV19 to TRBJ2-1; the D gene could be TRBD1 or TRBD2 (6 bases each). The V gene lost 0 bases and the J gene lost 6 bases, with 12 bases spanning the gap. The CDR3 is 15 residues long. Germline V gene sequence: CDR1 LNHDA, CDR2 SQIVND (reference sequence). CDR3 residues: CASSIDLEGGNEQFF. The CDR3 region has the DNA TGTGCCAGTAGTATAGATTTGGAGGGGGGCAATGAGCAGTTCTTC. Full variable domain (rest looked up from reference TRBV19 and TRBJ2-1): DGGITQSPKYLFRKEGQNVTLSCEQNLNHDAMYWYRQDPGQGLRLIYYSQIVNDFQKGDIAEGYSVSREKKESFPLTVTSAQKNPTAFYLCASSIDLEGGNEQFFGPGTRLTVL.

Here the CDR3 reads CASSSGTSGSEVQYF. CDR3 DNA: TGCGCCAGCAGCTCCGGGACTAGCGGGAGTGAGGTGCAGTACTTC. The genes are TRBV4-3 and TRBJ2-7, with TRBD2 identical over 14 bases. The CDR3 runs 15 residues. Germline V gives CDR1 LGHNA, CDR2 YSLEER. J was trimmed by 9 bases and V by 5 bases; bases with no gene match: 9.

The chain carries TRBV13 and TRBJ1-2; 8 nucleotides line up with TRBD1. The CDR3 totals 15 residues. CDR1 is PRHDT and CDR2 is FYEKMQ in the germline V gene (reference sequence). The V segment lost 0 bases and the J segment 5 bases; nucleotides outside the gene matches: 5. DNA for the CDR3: TGTGCCAGCAGCTTAGGGCAGGGGGCATTGTATGGCTACACCTTC. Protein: CASSLGQGALYGYTF.

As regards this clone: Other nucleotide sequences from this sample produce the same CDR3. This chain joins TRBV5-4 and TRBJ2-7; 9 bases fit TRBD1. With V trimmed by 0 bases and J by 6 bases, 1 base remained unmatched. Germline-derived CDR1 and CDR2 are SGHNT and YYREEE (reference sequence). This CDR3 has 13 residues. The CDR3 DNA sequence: TGTGCCAGCAGCTTGGGGGACAGGGTCGAGCAGTACTTC. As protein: CASSLGDRVEQYF.

CDR3 sequence (DNA): TGTGCCAGCAGTCCAAGACAGGGTTTCGGGACTGAAGCTTTCTTT. Amino acid sequence: CASSPRQGFGTEAFF. The J gene is TRBJ1-1, the V gene TRBV27; 7 bases agree with TRBD1. Germline CDR1 MNHEY, CDR2 SMNVEV (reference sequence). The CDR3 sequence is 15 residues long. J was trimmed by 5 bases and V by 5 bases; bases with no gene match: 11.

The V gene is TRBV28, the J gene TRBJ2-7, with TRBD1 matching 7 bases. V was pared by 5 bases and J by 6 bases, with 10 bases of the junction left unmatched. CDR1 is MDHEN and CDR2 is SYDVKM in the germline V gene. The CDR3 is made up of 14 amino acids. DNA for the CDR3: TGTGCCAGCAGTCTAGGGGGCGGTGGTGGCGAGCAGTACTTC. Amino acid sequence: CASSLGGGGGEQYF. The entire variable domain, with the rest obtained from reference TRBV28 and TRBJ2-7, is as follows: DVKVTQSSRYLVKRTGEKVFLECVQDMDHENMFWYRQDPGLGLRLIYFSYDVKMKEKGDIPEGYSVSREKKERFSLILESASTNQTSMYLCASSLGGGGGEQYFGPGTRLTVT.

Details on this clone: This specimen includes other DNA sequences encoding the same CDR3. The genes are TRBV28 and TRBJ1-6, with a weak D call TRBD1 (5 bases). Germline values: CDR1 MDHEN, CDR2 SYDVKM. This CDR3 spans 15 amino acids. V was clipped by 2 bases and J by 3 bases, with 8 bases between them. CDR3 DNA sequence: TGTGCCAGCAGTTTAAGGGGCAGCTATAATTCACCCCTCCACTTT. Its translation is CASSLRGSYNSPLHF. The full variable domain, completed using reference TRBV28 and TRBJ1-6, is DVKVTQSSRYLVKRTGEKVFLECVQDMDHENMFWYRQDPGLGLRLIYFSYDVKMKEKGDIPEGYSVSREKKERFSLILESASTNQTSMYLCASSLRGSYNSPLHFGNGTRLTVT.

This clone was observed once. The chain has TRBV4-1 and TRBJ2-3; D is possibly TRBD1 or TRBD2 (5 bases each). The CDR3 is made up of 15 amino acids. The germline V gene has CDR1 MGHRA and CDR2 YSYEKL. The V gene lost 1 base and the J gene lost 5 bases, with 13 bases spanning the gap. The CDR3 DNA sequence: TGCGCCAGCAGCCAAGGGCCGGGGCAGGGAGATACGCAGTATTTT. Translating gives CASSQGPGQGDTQYF.

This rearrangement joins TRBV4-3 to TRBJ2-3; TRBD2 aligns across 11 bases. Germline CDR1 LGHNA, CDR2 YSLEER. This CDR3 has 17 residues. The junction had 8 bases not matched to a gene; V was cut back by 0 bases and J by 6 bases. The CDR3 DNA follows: TGCGCCAGCAGCCAAGATCGACTAGCGGGAAGGGCGGATACGCAGTATTTT. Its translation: CASSQDRLAGRADTQYF.

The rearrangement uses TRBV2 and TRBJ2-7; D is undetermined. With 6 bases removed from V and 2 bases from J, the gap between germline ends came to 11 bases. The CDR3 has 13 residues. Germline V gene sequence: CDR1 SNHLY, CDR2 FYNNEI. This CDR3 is CASSRTETYEQYF. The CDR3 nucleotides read TGTGCCAGCAGCCGGACGGAAACCTACGAGCAGTACTTC.

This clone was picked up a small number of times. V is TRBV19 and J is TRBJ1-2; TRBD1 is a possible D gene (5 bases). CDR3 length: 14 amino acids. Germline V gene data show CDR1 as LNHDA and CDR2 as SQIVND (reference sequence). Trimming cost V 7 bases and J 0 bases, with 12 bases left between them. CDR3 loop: CASMSGGANYGYTF. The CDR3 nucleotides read TGTGCCAGTATGTCGGGGGGAGCTAACTATGGCTACACCTTC.

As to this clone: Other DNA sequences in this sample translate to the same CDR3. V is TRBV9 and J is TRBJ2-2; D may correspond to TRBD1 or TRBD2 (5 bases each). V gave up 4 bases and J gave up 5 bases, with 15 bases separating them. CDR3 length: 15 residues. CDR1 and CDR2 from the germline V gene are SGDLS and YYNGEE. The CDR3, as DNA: TGTGCCAGCAGCCTCCGTCAGGGCGGGACCGGGGAGCTGTTTTTT. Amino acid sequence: CASSLRQGGTGELFF.

The CDR3: CASSIGGLAGYEQYF. CDR3 coding DNA: TGTGCCAGTAGTATAGGGGGGCTAGCGGGCTACGAGCAGTACTTC. The chain is built from TRBV19 and TRBJ2-7; 8 positions agree with TRBD2. This CDR3 has 15 amino acids. With V trimmed by 1 base and J by 3 bases, 5 bases remained unmatched. The germline CDR1 and CDR2 sequences are LNHDA and SQIVND (reference sequence).

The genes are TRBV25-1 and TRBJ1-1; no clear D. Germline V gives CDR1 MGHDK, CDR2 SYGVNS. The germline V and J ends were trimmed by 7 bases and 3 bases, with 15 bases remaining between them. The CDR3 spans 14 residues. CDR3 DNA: TGTGCCAGCACAACGACGGGTCCTTACACTGAAGCTTTCTTT. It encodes CASTTTGPYTEAFF.

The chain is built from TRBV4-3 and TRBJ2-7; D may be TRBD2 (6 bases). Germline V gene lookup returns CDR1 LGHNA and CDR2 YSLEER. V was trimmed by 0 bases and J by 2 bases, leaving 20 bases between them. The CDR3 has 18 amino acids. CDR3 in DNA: TGCGCCAGCAGCCAAGATAAGGGCTACGGGGGAGAGGCCTACGAGCAGTACTTC. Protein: CASSQDKGYGGEAYEQYF.

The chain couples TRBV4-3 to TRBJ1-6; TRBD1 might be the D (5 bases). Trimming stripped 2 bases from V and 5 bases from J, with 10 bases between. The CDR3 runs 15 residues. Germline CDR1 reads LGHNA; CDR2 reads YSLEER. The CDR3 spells CASSQRQLDNSPLHF. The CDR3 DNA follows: TGCGCCAGCAGCCAAAGACAGCTCGATAATTCACCCCTCCACTTT.

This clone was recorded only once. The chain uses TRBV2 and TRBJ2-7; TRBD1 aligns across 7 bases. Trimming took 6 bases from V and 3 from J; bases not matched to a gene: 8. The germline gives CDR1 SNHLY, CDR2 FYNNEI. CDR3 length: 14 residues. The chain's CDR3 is CASSQGQPFYEQYF. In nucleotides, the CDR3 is TGTGCCAGCAGCCAGGGACAGCCTTTCTACGAGCAGTACTTC.

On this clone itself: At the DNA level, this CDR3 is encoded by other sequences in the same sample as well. CDR3 sequence: CAWSRLAVQETQYF. CDR3 nucleotides: TGTGCCTGGAGTCGGCTAGCGGTTCAAGAGACCCAGTACTTC. The rearrangement uses TRBV30 and TRBJ2-5; the match to TRBD2 covers 7 bases. Germline V gene data show CDR1 as GTSNPN and CDR2 as SVGIG (reference sequence). CDR3 size: 14 residues. V lost 2 bases to trimming and J lost 2 bases; unmatched junction nucleotides: 5. Full variable domain (rest looked up from reference TRBV30 and TRBJ2-5): SQTIHQWPATLVQPVGSPLSLECTVEGTSNPNLYWYRQAAGRGLQLLFYSVGIGQISSEVPQNLSASRPQDRQFILSSKKLLLSDSGFYLCAWSRLAVQETQYFGPGTRLLVL.

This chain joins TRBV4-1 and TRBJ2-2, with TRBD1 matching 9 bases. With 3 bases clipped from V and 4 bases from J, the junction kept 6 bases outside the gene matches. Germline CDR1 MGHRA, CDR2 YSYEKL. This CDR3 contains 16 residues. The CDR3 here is CASSQPTGGITGELFF. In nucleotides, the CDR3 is TGCGCCAGCAGCCAGCCGACAGGGGGGATCACCGGGGAGCTGTTTTTT.

The DNA for the CDR3 is TGTGCCAGCAGCTTACGGCGGGATGTTGGGAGCTCCTACAATGAGCAGTTCTTC. Translation gives CASSLRRDVGSSYNEQFF. The gene calls are TRBV11-2 and TRBJ2-1; TRBD2 is a possible D gene (6 bases). The CDR3 is 18 amino acids. The V end was cut by 2 bases, the J end by 0 bases, with 17 bases between. Per the germline V gene, CDR1 is SGHAT and CDR2 is FQNNGV.

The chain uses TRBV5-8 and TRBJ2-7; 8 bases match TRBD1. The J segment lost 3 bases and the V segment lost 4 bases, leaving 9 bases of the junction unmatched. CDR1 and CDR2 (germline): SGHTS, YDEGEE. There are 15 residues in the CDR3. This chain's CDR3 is CASSQPRTGHYEQYF. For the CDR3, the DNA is TGTGCCAGCAGCCAACCCCGGACAGGGCACTACGAGCAGTACTTC.

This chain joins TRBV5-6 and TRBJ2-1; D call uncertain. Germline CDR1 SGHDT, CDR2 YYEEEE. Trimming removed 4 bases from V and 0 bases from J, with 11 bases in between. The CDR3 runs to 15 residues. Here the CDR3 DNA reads TGTGCCAGCAGCCCTTTTCTTCCCTCCTACAATGAGCAGTTCTTC. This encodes CASSPFLPSYNEQFF. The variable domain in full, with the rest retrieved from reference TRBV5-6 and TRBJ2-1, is DAGVTQSPTHLIKTRGQQVTLRCSPKSGHDTVSWYQQALGQGPQFIFQYYEEEERQRGNFPDRFSGHQFPNYSSELNVNALLLGDSALYLCASSPFLPSYNEQFFGPGTRLTVL.

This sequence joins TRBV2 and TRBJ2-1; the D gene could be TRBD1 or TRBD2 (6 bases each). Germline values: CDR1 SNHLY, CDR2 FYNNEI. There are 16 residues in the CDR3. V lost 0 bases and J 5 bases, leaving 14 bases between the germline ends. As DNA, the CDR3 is TGTGCCAGCAGTGAAGCGGGGGGCTCCTTGGACAATGAGCAGTTCTTC. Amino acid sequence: CASSEAGGSLDNEQFF.

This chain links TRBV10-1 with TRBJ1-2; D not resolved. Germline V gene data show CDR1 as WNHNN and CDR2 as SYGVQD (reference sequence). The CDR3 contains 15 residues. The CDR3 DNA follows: TGCGGGGGTTTAACGACTCATCTCCTCGTCTATGGCTACACCTTC. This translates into CGGLTTHLLVYGYTF.